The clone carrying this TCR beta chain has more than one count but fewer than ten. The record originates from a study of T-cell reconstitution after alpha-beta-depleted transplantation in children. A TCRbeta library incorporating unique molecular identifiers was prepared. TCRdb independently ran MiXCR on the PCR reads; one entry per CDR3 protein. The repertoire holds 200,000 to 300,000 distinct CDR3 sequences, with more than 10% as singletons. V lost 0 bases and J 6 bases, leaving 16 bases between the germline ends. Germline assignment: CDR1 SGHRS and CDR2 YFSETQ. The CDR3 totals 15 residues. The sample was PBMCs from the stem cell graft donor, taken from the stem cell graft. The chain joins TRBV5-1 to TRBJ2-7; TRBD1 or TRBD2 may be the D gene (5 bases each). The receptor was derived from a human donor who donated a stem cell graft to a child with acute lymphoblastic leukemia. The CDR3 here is CASSLEGRNLIEQYF. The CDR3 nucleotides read TGCGCCAGCAGCTTGGAGGGACGGAATCTTATCGAGCAGTACTTC. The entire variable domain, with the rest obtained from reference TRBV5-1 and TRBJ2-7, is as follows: KAGVTQTPRYLIKTRGQQVTLSCSPISGHRSVSWYQQTPGQGLQFLFEYFSETQRNKGNFPGRFSGRQFSNSRSEMNVSTLELGDSALYLCASSLEGRNLIEQYFGPGTRLTVT.